The 16 T cell receptor beta chains given below trace back to one sample, sequenced in a study of shared clonotypes between healthy human individuals. The assay was immunoSEQ multiplex PCR, and TCRdb's table has in-frame clones only and misses some. The data contain a few million clones, 85% to 95% of them singletons. Sequenced input: naive CD4+ T cells from PBMCs. Documented subset: CD45RA+ positively selected. These receptors all come from a man aged 18 to 29 in good health. Some clones in this sample may be carry-over from other donors' samples.

V is TRBV11-1 and J is TRBJ2-1; TRBD2 agrees at 8 bases. The V and J ends lost 3 bases and 4 bases, in that order; junction bases with no gene match: 2. The CDR3 spans 14 residues. Germline CDR1 and CDR2: SGHAT and FQDESV (reference sequence). The CDR3 is CASSLVAGYNEQFF. CDR3 nucleotides: TGTGCCAGCAGCTTGGTAGCGGGATACAATGAGCAGTTCTTC.

This clone has just a few counts. The V gene is TRBV6-5, the J gene TRBJ1-5, with 8 bases lining up with TRBD1. Germline CDR1 is MNHEY and CDR2 is SVGAGI. The CDR3 loop spans 15 amino acids. The V segment lost 5 bases and the J segment 5 bases; nucleotides outside the gene matches: 8. The CDR3 protein is CASSRTGTGDQPQHF. The CDR3, as DNA: TGTGCCAGCAGTCGGACCGGGACAGGAGATCAGCCCCAGCATTTT.

As DNA, the CDR3 is TGTGCCAGCAGTTACACCGGGACTAACTACTACGAGCAGTACTTC. Encoded protein: CASSYTGTNYYEQYF. The chain is built from TRBV6-5 and TRBJ2-7, with TRBD2 identical over 7 bases. CDR3 length equals 15 residues. The J segment lost 3 bases and the V segment lost 2 bases, leaving 7 bases of the junction unmatched. Looked up from germline, CDR1 is MNHEY and CDR2 is SVGAGI.

This clone appeared a few times. The chain combines TRBV7-3 with TRBJ2-3; 7 bases are shared with TRBD1. The CDR3 length is 15 residues. CDR1 and CDR2 (germline): SGHTA, FQGTGA. V shed 2 bases and J 5 bases; nucleotides not matched to a gene: 7. This CDR3 reads CASSLGLHRGDTQYF. CDR3 DNA: TGTGCCAGCAGCTTAGGCCTCCACAGGGGAGATACGCAGTATTTT.

V is TRBV6-6 and J is TRBJ1-3, with D possibly matching TRBD1 (5 bases). This CDR3 comprises 15 residues. The germline V and J ends were trimmed by 4 bases and 1 base, with 11 bases remaining between them. Germline V gene sequence: CDR1 MNHNY, CDR2 SVGAGI (reference sequence). The CDR3 DNA sequence: TGTGCCAGCAGTTCCCCAGGGTTGTCTGGAAACACCATATATTTT. It encodes CASSSPGLSGNTIYF.

This clone has just a few counts. Other DNA sequences in this specimen translate into the identical CDR3. The rearrangement joins TRBV29-1 to TRBJ1-1; a possible D gene is TRBD1 (5 bases). CDR3 length: 12 residues. The germline V and J ends were trimmed by 4 bases and 5 bases, with 11 bases remaining between them. The germline V gene has CDR1 SQVTM and CDR2 ANQGSEA. The CDR3 DNA reads as TGCAGCGTTGTTCAGGGCGGGACTGAAGCTTTCTTT. This codes for CSVVQGGTEAFF.

The chain links TRBV6-5 to TRBJ1-4, with D unresolved. V shed 5 bases and J shed 8 bases, with 15 bases lying between them. Germline V gene lookup returns CDR1 MNHEY and CDR2 SVGAGI. The CDR3 loop spans 14 amino acids. The CDR3 sequence: CASSRTQPEEKLFF. The CDR3, as DNA: TGTGCCAGCAGTCGAACACAACCGGAGGAAAAACTGTTTTTT.

J is TRBJ1-5 and V is TRBV28; D call uncertain. V shed 7 bases and J shed 0 bases, with 13 bases lying between them. Looked up from germline, CDR1 is MDHEN and CDR2 is SYDVKM. The CDR3 has 15 residues. The DNA for the CDR3 is TGTGCCAGCACCGACCTGCGAGGTAGCAATCAGCCCCAGCATTTT. It is translated as CASTDLRGSNQPQHF.

This chain joins TRBV29-1 and TRBJ1-2; unclear D gene. Between the trimmed V and J ends, which lost 0 bases and 7 bases, there was a span of 6 bases. From germline, CDR1 is SQVTM and CDR2 ANQGSEA. The CDR3 has 11 residues. The CDR3: CSVEDLAGYTF. DNA for the CDR3: TGCAGCGTTGAAGATCTTGCTGGCTACACCTTC.

The chain couples TRBV6-1 to TRBJ2-7; 11 positions match TRBD1. Germline-derived CDR1 and CDR2 are MNHNS and SASEGT. The CDR3 is 15 residues long. J gave up 3 bases and V 6 bases, and 7 bases lay outside the gene matches. DNA of the CDR3: TGTGCCAGCAGCCTCCGGGACAGGGGGAGCTACGAGCAGTACTTC. Translation gives CASSLRDRGSYEQYF.

This rearrangement joins TRBV7-7 to TRBJ1-5, with 8 bases that match TRBD1. The germline V gene has CDR1 SSHAT and CDR2 FNYEAQ (reference sequence). Trimming cost V 5 bases and J 2 bases; bases outside gene matches: 8. The CDR3 length is 16 residues. CDR3 residues: CASSIDQGAGNQPQHF. CDR3 coding DNA: TGTGCCAGCAGCATAGATCAGGGGGCTGGCAATCAGCCCCAGCATTTT.

The chain combines TRBV28 with TRBJ1-5, with D maybe TRBD1 (6 bases). Per the germline V gene, CDR1 is MDHEN and CDR2 is SYDVKM. The CDR3 runs 17 residues. V shed 6 bases and J shed 3 bases, with 21 bases lying between them. CDR3 sequence: CASSLLTGAVDNQPQHF. In DNA, the CDR3 is TGTGCCAGCAGCCTCTTAACGGGGGCGGTGGACAATCAGCCCCAGCATTTT.

The count of this clone is one. This sequence joins TRBV6-6 and TRBJ2-7; 9 positions agree with TRBD1. Trimming took 8 bases from V and 4 from J; bases not matched to a gene: 6. The CDR3 consists of 13 residues. Germline V gene sequence: CDR1 MNHNY, CDR2 SVGAGI (reference sequence). CDR3 in DNA: TGTGCCAGCCAGACAGGGGGTATGTACGAGCAGTACTTC. Translating it yields CASQTGGMYEQYF.

The CDR3 sequence is CASSVQPGGVIYEQYF. The DNA for the CDR3 is TGTGCCAGTAGTGTCCAGCCGGGGGGCGTCATTTACGAGCAGTACTTC. The rearrangement joins TRBV19 to TRBJ2-7; maybe TRBD2 (7 bases). CDR1 and CDR2 from the germline V gene are LNHDA and SQIVND (reference sequence). The CDR3 consists of 16 residues. V lost 5 bases and J lost 4, with 21 bases in between.

The chain is built from TRBV11-2 and TRBJ1-3; 7 bases align to TRBD1. CDR3 length: 14 residues. Unmatched junction bases numbered 2, after V lost 6 bases and J lost 0 bases. Looked up from germline, CDR1 is SGHAT and CDR2 is FQNNGV. The CDR3, as DNA: TGTGCCAGCAGGACAGGGATCTCTGGAAACACCATATATTTT. It is translated as CASRTGISGNTIYF.

The chain carries TRBV28 and TRBJ2-2, with D perhaps assigned TRBD1 or TRBD2 (6 bases each). CDR3 size: 17 residues. Germline V lookup: CDR1 MDHEN, CDR2 SYDVKM. Trimming pared 3 bases from V and 3 bases from J, leaving 17 bases between. The CDR3 sequence: CASSLVLRGPYTGELFF. DNA for the CDR3: TGTGCCAGCAGTTTGGTACTCCGGGGGCCTTACACCGGGGAGCTGTTTTTT.